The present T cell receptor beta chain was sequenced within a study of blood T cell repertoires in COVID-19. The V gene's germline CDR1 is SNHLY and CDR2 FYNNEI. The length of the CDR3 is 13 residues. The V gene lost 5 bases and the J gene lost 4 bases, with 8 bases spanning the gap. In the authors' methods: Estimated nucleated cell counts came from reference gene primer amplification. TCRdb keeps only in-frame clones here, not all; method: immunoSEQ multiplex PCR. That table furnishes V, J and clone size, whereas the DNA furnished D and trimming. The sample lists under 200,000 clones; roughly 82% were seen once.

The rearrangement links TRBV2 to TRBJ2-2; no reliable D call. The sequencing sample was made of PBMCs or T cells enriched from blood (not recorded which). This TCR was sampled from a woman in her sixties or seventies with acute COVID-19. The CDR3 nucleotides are TGTGCCAGCAGTTTGACACCCACCGGGGAGCTGTTTTTT. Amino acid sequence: CASSLTPTGELFF.